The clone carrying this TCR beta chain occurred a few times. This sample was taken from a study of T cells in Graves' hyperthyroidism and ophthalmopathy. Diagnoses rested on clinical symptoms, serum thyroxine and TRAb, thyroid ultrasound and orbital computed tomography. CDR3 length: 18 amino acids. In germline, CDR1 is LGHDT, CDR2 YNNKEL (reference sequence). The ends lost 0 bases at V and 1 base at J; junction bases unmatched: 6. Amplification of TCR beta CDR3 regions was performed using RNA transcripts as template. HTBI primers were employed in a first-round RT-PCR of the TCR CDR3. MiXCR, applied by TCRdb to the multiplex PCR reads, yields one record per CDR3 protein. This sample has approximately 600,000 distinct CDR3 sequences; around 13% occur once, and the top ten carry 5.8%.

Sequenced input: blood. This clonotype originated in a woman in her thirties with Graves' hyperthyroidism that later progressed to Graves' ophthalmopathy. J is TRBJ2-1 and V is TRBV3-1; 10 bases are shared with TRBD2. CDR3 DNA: TGTGCCAGCAGCCAAGATTTACTAGCGGGGAAGTCCTACAATGAGCAGTTCTTC. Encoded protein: CASSQDLLAGKSYNEQFF.